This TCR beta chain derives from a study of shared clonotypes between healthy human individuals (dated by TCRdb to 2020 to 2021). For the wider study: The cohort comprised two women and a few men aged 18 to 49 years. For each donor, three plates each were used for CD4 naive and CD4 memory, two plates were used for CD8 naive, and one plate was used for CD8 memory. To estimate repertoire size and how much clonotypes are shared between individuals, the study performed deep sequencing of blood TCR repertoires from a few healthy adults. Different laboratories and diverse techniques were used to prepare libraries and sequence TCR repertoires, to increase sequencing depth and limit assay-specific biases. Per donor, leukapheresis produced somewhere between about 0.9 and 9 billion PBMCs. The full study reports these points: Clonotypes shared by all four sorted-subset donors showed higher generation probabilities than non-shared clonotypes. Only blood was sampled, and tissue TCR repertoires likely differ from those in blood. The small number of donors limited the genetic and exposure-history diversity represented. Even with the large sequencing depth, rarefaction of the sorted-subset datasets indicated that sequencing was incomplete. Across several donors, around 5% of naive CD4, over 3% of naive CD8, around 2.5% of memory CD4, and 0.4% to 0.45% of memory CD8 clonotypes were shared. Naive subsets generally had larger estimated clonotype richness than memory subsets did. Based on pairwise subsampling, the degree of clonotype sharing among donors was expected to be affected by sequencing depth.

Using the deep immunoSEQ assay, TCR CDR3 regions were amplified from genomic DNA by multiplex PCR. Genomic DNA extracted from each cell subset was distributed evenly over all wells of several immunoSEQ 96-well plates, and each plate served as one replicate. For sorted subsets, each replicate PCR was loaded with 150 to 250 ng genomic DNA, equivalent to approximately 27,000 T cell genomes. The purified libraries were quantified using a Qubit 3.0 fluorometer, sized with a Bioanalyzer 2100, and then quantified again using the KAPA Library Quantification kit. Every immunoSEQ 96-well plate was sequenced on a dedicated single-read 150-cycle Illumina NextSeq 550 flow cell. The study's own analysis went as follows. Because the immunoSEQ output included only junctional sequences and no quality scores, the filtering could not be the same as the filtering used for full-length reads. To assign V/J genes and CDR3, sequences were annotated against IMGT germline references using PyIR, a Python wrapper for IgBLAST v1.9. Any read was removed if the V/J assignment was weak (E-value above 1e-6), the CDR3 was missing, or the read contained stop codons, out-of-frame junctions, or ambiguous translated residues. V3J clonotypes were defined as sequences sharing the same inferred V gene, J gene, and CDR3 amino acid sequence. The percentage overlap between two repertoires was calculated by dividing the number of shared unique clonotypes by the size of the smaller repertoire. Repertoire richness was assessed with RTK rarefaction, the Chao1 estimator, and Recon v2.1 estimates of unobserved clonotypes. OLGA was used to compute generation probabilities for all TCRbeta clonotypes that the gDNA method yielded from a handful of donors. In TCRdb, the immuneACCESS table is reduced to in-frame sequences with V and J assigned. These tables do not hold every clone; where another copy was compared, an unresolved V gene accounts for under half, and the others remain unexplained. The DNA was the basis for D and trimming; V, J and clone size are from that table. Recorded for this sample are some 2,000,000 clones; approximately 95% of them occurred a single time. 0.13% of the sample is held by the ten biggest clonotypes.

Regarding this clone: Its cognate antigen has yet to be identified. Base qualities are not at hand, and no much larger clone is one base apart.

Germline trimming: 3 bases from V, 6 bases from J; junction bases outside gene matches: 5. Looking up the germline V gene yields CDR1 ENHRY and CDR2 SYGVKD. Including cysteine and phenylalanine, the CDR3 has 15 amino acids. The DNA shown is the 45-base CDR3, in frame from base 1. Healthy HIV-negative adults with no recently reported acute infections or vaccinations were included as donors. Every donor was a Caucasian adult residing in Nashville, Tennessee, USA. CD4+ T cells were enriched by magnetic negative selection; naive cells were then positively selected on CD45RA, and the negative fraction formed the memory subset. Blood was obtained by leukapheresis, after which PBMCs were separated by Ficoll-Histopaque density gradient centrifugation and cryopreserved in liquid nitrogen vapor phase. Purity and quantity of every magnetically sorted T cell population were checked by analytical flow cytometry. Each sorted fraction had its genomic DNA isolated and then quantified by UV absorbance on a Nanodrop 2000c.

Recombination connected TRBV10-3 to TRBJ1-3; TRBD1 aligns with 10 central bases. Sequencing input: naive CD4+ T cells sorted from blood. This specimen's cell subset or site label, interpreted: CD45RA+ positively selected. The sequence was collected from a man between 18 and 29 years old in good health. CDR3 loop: CAISDQGTGVNTIYF. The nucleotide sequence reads TGTGCCATCAGTGATCAAGGGACAGGGGTAAACACCATATATTTT.